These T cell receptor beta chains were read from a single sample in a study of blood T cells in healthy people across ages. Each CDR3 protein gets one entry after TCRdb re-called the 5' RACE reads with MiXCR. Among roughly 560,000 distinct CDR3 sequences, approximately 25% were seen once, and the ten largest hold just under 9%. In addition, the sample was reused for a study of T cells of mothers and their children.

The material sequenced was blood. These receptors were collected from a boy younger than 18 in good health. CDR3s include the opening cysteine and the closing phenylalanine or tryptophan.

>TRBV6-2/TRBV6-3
CASSSTSGGTDTQYF
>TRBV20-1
CSARETANSPLHF
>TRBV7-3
CASSSTGGVMDGYTF
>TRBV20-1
CSARNPRNTEAFF
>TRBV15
CATSRDRQLNTEAFF
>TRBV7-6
CASSSTGVPQETQYF
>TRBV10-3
CAISDPTRRVMNTEAFF
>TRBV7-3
CASSLKGPRDEQYF
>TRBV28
CASSPGRDTDYEQYF
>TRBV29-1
CSVGAPTNEKLFF
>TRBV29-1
CSVAPLKNTEAFF
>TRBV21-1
CASSKGRGTAGNTIYF
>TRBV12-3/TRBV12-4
CASSGQIGPTNEKLFF
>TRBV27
CASSFAGTATEAFF
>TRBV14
CASSQGAGSLNTEAFF
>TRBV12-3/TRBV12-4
CASSSTGRGNQPQHF
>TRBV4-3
CASSQETVRETYEQYF
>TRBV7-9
CASSSLGGEQYF
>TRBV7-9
CASSPGTGPSYEQYF
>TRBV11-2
CASRPRDREGTQYF
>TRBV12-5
CASGLSLQETQYF
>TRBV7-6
CASSLVSGDQETQYF
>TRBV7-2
CASSLSWRGGRETQYF
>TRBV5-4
CASSHRGKGETQYF
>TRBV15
CATRKQKGQGSSGANVLTF
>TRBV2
CASSSRGTSQETQYF
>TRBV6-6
CASRSIGTGITEAFF
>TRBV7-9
CASSEGTGGLGEKLFF
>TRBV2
CASADVFTDTQYF
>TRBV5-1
CASSPSRVQGPYGYTF
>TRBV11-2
CASSLGASGYYEQYF
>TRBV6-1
CASRTLGRGGLNEQFF
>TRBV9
CASSVDQGRSYEQYF
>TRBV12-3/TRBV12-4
CASSRGQDDTQYF
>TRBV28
CASSFDSRMDRDYEQYF
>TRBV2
CASRYASGTYNEQFF
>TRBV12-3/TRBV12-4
CASSLGGVETQYF
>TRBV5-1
CASSLGVSRTDTQYF
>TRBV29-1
CSSREGSNEQFF
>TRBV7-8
CASLPGQGLETQYF
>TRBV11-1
CASSFAGAPKYQETQYF
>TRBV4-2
CASSQDYGSGTLSTYEQYF